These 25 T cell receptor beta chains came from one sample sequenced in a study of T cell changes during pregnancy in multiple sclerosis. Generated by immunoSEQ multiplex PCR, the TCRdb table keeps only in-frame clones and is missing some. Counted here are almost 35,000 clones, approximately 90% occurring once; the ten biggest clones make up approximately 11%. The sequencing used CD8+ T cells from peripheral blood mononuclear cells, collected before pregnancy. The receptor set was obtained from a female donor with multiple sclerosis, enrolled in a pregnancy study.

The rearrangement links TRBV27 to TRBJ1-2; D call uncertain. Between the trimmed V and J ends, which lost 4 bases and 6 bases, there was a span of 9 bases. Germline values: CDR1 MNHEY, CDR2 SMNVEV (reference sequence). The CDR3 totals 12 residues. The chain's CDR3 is CASSSYIDGYTF. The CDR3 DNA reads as TGTGCCAGCAGTTCATACATCGATGGCTACACCTTC.

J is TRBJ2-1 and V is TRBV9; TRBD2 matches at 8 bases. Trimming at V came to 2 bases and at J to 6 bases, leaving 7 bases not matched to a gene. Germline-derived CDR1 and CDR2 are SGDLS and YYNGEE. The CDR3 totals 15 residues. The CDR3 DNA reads TGTGCCAGCAGCGTTGGCGGGGGGCGGGGCAATGAGCAGTTCTTC. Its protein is CASSVGGGRGNEQFF.

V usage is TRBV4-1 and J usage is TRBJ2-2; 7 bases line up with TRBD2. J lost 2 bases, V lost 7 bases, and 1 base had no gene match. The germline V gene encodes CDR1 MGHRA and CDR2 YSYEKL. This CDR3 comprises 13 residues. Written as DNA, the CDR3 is TGCGCCAGCACTAGCGGTAACACCGGGGAGCTGTTTTTT. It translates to CASTSGNTGELFF.

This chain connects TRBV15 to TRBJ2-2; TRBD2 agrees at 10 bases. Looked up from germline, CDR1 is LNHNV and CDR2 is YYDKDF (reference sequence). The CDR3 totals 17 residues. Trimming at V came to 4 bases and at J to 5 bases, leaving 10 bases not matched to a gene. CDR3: CATSKDSGRLRTGELFF. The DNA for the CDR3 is TGTGCCACCAGCAAGGATAGCGGGAGGTTGAGAACCGGGGAGCTGTTTTTT.

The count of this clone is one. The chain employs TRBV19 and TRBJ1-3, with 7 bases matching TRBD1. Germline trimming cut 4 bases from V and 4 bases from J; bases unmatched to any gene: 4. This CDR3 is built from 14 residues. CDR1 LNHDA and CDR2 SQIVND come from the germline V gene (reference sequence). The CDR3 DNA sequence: TGTGCCAGTAGTAACAGGGGTACCGGAAACACCATATATTTT. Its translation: CASSNRGTGNTIYF.

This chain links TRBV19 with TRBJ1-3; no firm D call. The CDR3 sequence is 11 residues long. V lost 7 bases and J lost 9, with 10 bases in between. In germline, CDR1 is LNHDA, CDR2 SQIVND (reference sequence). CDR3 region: CASTFGSTIYF. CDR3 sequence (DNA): TGTGCCAGTACCTTCGGGAGCACCATATATTTT.

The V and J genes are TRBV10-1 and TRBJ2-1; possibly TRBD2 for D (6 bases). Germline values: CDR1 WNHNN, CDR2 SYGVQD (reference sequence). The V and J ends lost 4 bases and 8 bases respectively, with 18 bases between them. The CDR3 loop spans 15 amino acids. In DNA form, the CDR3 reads TGCGCCAGCAGTGGGTATGTCGGCGGGGTTGATGAGCAGTTCTTC. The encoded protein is CASSGYVGGVDEQFF.

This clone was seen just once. CDR3 sequence (DNA): TGTGCCAGCAGCTTAGCATGGGGAGTCTACACCGGGGAGCTGTTTTTT. Its translation: CASSLAWGVYTGELFF. The chain has TRBV7-7 and TRBJ2-2; D perhaps matches TRBD2 (5 bases). Trimming took off 0 bases at V and 3 bases at J, with 11 bases between the two ends. The germline CDR1 and CDR2 sequences are SSHAT and FNYEAQ (reference sequence). The CDR3 runs 16 residues. The whole variable domain, filled in from reference TRBV7-7 and TRBJ2-2, reads GAGVSQSPRYKVTKRGQDVTLRCDPISSHATLYWYQQALGQGPEFLTYFNYEAQPDKSGLPSDRFSAERPEGSISTLTIQRTEQRDSAMYRCASSLAWGVYTGELFFGEGSRLTVL.

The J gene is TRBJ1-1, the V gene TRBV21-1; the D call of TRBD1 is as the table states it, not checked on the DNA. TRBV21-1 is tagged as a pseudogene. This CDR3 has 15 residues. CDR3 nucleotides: TGTGCCAGCAGCAAAGAACACAGGGGGATCACTGAAGCTTTCTTT. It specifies CASSKEHRGITEAFF.

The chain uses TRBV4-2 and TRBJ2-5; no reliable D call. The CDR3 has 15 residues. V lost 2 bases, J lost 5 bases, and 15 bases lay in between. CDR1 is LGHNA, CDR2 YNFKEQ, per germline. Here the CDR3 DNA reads TGTGCCAGCAGCCAATCGCGTGAGGCCGTGGAGACCCAGTACTTC. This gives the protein CASSQSREAVETQYF.

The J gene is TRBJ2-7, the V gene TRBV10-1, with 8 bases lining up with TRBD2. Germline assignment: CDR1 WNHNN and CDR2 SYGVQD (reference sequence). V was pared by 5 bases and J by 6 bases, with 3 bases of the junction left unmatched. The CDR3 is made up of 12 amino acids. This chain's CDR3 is CASSPAGVEQYF. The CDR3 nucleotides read TGCGCCAGCAGTCCAGCGGGAGTCGAGCAGTACTTC.

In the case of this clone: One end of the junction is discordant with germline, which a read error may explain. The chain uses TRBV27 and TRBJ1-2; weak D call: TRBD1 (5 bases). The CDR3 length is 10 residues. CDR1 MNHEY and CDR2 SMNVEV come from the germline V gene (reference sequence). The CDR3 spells CASSSPGGCF. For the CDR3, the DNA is TGTGCCAGCAGTTCCCCGGGGGGTTGCTTC.

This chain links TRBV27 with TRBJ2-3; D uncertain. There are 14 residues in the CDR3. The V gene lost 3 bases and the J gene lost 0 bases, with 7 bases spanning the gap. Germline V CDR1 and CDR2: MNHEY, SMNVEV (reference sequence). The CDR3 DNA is TGTGCCAGCAGTTTTGGCGGAAGCACAGATACGCAGTATTTT. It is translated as CASSFGGSTDTQYF.

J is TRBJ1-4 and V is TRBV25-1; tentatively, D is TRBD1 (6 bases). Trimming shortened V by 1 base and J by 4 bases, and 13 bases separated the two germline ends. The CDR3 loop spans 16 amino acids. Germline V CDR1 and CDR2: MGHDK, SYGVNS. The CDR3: CASSESGVSFNEKLFF. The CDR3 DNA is TGTGCCAGCAGTGAATCAGGGGTTAGCTTTAATGAAAAACTGTTTTTT. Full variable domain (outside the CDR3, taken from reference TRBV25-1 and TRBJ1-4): EADIYQTPRYLVIGTGKKITLECSQTMGHDKMYWYQQDPGMELHLIHYSYGVNSTEKGDLSSESTVSRIRTEHFPLTLESARPSHTSQYLCASSESGVSFNEKLFFGSGTQLSVL.

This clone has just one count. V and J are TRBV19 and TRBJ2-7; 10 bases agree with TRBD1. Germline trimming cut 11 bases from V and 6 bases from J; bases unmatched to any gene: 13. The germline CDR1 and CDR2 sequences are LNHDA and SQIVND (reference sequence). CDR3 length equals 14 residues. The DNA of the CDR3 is TGTGCCCGCACCCGGTCCAGGACAGGGGGCGAGCAGTACTTC. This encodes CARTRSRTGGEQYF.

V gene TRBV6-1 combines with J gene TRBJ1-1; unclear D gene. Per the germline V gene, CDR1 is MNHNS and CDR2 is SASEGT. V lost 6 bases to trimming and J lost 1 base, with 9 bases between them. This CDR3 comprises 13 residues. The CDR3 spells CASSVRENTEAFF. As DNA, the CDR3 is TGTGCCAGCAGCGTGAGGGAGAACACTGAAGCTTTCTTT.

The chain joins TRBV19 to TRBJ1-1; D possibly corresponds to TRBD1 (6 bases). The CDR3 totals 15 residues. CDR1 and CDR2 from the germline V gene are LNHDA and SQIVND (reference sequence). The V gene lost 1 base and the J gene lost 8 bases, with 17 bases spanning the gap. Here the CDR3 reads CASSIVGGLISEAFF. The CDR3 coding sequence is TGTGCCAGTAGTATAGTCGGGGGGCTTATCTCCGAAGCTTTCTTT. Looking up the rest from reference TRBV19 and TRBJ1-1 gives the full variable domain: DGGITQSPKYLFRKEGQNVTLSCEQNLNHDAMYWYRQDPGQGLRLIYYSQIVNDFQKGDIAEGYSVSREKKESFPLTVTSAQKNPTAFYLCASSIVGGLISEAFFGQGTRLTVV.

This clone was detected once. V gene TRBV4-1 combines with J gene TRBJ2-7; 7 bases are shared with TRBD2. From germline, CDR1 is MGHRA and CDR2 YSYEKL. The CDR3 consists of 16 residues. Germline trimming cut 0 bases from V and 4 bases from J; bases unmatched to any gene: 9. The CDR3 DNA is TGCGCCAGCAGCCAAGAGGACTGGGGAGGGCGATACGAGCAGTACTTC. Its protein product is CASSQEDWGGRYEQYF.

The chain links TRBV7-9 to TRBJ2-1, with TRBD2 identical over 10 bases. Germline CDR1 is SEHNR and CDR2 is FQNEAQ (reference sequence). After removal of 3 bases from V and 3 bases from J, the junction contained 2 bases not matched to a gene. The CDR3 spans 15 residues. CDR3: CASSFSGGIYNEQFF. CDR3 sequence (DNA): TGTGCCAGCAGCTTTAGCGGGGGGATCTACAATGAGCAGTTCTTC.

The CDR3 DNA follows: TGCAGCGTCAGGGGGGCCTTAGTATGGCAGTACTTC. Its translation is CSVRGALVWQYF. J is TRBJ2-7 and V is TRBV29-1, with a possible D match to TRBD1 (7 bases). This CDR3 region has 12 residues. The V gene lost 6 bases and the J gene lost 9 bases, with 18 bases spanning the gap. Germline values: CDR1 SQVTM, CDR2 ANQGSEA.

The CDR3 here is CASSQGVSSGGPYQETQYF. The CDR3 region has the DNA TGCGCCAGCAGCCAAGGCGTGTCTAGCGGGGGGCCTTATCAAGAGACCCAGTACTTC. This chain joins TRBV4-3 and TRBJ2-5; 11 bases agree with TRBD2. Losses at the gene ends were 1 base for V and 2 bases for J; bases not matched to a gene: 12. The CDR3 sequence is 19 residues long. Germline assignment: CDR1 LGHNA and CDR2 YSLEER.

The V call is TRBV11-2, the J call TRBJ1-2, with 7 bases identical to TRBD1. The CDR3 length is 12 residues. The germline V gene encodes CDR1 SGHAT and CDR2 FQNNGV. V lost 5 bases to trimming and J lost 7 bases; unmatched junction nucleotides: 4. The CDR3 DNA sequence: TGTGCCAGCAGCCCCGGGACAGCTGGCTACACCTTC. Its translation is CASSPGTAGYTF.

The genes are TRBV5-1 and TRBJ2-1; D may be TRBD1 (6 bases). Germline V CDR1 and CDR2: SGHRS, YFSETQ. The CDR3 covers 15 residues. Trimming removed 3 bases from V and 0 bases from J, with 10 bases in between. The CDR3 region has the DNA TGCGCCAGCAGCTACACAGGGAGCTCCTACAATGAGCAGTTCTTC. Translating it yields CASSYTGSSYNEQFF.

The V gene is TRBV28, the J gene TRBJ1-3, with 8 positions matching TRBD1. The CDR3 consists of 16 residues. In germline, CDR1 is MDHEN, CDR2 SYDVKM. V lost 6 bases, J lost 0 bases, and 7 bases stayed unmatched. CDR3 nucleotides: TGTGCCAGCAGCTTGACAGGGGTGAGCTCTGGAAACACCATATATTTT. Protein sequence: CASSLTGVSSGNTIYF.

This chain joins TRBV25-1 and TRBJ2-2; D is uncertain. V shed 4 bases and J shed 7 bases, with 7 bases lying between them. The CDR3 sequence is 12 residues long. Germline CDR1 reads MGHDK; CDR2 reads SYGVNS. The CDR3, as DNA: TGTGCCAGCAGTGTGAACGGCGGGGAGCTGTTTTTT. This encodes CASSVNGGELFF.